A selection of T cell receptor beta chains follows, all from one sample in a study of CD8 T cells in ankylosing spondylitis. One entry per CDR3 protein results from TCRdb running MiXCR on the 5' RACE reads. The top ten clones hold about 1.4% of a sample with roughly 40,000 distinct CDR3 sequences, roughly 11% of them seen once. Sequencing was carried out using blood, either unsorted or a sorted T cell fraction (not recorded which). These receptors originate from a male donor with ankylosing spondylitis or in good health (not recorded which). The CDR3 runs from the conserved cysteine through the conserved F or W. For some rows the clone size is stated as once, few or many, or as a class when expanded; others skip it.

clone_size: once; j_call: TRBJ2-7; v_call: TRBV3-1; cdr3_aa: CTSSQASRSSYEQYF
clone_size: -; j_call: TRBJ1-5; v_call: TRBV5-1; cdr3_aa: CVSSLGSNQPQHF
clone_size: many; j_call: TRBJ2-7; v_call: TRBV20-1; cdr3_aa: CSAPSRWGLGSYEQYF
clone_size: -; j_call: TRBJ1-2; v_call: TRBV12-3/TRBV12-4; cdr3_aa: CASRPGTGNYGYTF
clone_size: many; j_call: TRBJ1-1; v_call: TRBV6-1; cdr3_aa: CASSSLLTVGNTEAFF
clone_size: many; j_call: TRBJ2-7; v_call: TRBV6-5; cdr3_aa: CASSYPGGRQYF
clone_size: many; j_call: TRBJ1-1; v_call: TRBV19; cdr3_aa: CATWALGAKNTEAFF
clone_size: many; j_call: TRBJ2-6; v_call: TRBV5-1; cdr3_aa: CASSQGSSGANVLTF
clone_size: many; j_call: TRBJ2-2; v_call: TRBV6-1; cdr3_aa: CASKTGRGSGELFF
clone_size: many; j_call: TRBJ2-7; v_call: TRBV12-3/TRBV12-4; cdr3_aa: CASSPPLMGASYEQYF
clone_size: -; j_call: TRBJ2-7; v_call: TRBV12-3/TRBV12-4; cdr3_aa: CASSILQGAGWEQYF
clone_size: many; j_call: TRBJ2-6; v_call: TRBV12-3/TRBV12-4; cdr3_aa: CASSFWGKAGANVLTF
clone_size: many; j_call: TRBJ2-1; v_call: TRBV5-5; cdr3_aa: CASSSDGGGNNEQFF
clone_size: few; j_call: TRBJ1-5; v_call: TRBV5-6; cdr3_aa: CASSLGTGGAYQPQHF
clone_size: -; j_call: TRBJ2-7; v_call: TRBV20-1; cdr3_aa: CSASPSVGARGVYF
clone_size: many; j_call: TRBJ1-5; v_call: TRBV5-5; cdr3_aa: CASTATGEGNQPQHF
clone_size: -; j_call: TRBJ1-6; v_call: TRBV11-2; cdr3_aa: CASSLVGNSPLHF
clone_size: few; j_call: TRBJ2-1; v_call: TRBV10-3; cdr3_aa: CAIRARNEQFF
clone_size: many; j_call: TRBJ1-1; v_call: TRBV29-1; cdr3_aa: CSVDIRGSAFF
clone_size: -; j_call: TRBJ2-2; v_call: TRBV3-1; cdr3_aa: CASSRQGTKKTGELFF
clone_size: many; j_call: TRBJ2-5; v_call: TRBV5-1; cdr3_aa: CASTRTGGFTGKTQYF
clone_size: many; j_call: TRBJ2-3; v_call: TRBV12-3/TRBV12-4; cdr3_aa: CASSPRQGMADTQYF
clone_size: few; j_call: TRBJ2-3; v_call: TRBV5-1; cdr3_aa: CASRPTGGETDTQYF
clone_size: few; j_call: TRBJ2-3; v_call: TRBV11-2; cdr3_aa: CASSLGTGQNTDTQYF
clone_size: many; j_call: TRBJ1-1; v_call: TRBV4-1; cdr3_aa: CASSQGRVDKKNTEAFF
clone_size: few; j_call: TRBJ2-5; v_call: TRBV2; cdr3_aa: CASRRGKETQYF
clone_size: many; j_call: TRBJ1-5; v_call: TRBV2; cdr3_aa: CASSAGTGGNQPQHF
clone_size: -; j_call: TRBJ2-7; v_call: TRBV7-2; cdr3_aa: CASSFGQRGSYEQYF
clone_size: many; j_call: TRBJ2-1; v_call: TRBV12-3/TRBV12-4; cdr3_aa: CASRGLAGSSYNEQFF
clone_size: few; j_call: TRBJ1-5; v_call: TRBV11-2; cdr3_aa: CASSSQGLSNQPQHF
clone_size: -; j_call: TRBJ2-3; v_call: TRBV5-1; cdr3_aa: CASSSRQGVSTDTQYF
clone_size: few; j_call: TRBJ2-2; v_call: TRBV5-1; cdr3_aa: CASSLRAGADTGELFF
clone_size: many; j_call: TRBJ2-2; v_call: TRBV10-3; cdr3_aa: CALGSGTGELFF
clone_size: -; j_call: TRBJ2-1; v_call: TRBV6-1; cdr3_aa: CASSGQNRGSAYNEQFF
clone_size: medium-sized; j_call: TRBJ1-2; v_call: TRBV12-3/TRBV12-4; cdr3_aa: CASTIPGQGFGYTF
clone_size: -; j_call: TRBJ1-1; v_call: TRBV4-2; cdr3_aa: CASSQGAGGKTEAFF
clone_size: many; j_call: TRBJ1-2; v_call: TRBV5-1; cdr3_aa: CASSNGKYGYTF
clone_size: many; j_call: TRBJ2-1; v_call: TRBV4-2; cdr3_aa: CASSQVKAARGEQFF
clone_size: many; j_call: TRBJ2-3; v_call: TRBV25-1; cdr3_aa: CASSRTDVRDTQYF
clone_size: many; j_call: TRBJ2-7; v_call: TRBV12-3/TRBV12-4; cdr3_aa: CASSLVLPGQGKGEQYF
clone_size: many; j_call: TRBJ2-3; v_call: TRBV12-3/TRBV12-4; cdr3_aa: CASSPGTGDTDTQYF
clone_size: few; j_call: TRBJ1-2; v_call: TRBV6-1; cdr3_aa: CASSDVLGGGYTF